One TCR beta chain is described in this entry. Only in-frame clones appear in the TCRdb table, and some are missing; sequencing was by immunoSEQ multiplex PCR. This repertoire shows 200,000 or so clones, around 82% found once; its top ten account for 3% to 3.5%. The sample originates from a study of blood T cell repertoires in COVID-19. About the research overall: The study drew acute and convalescent COVID-19 samples from the United States, Italy and Spain.

Trimming took 0 bases from V and 0 from J, leaving 10 bases between them. Germline-derived CDR1 and CDR2 are SGDLS and YYNGEE. The CDR3 spans 16 residues. This chain links TRBV9 with TRBJ2-1; the D is unclear. This sequence originates from a woman in her 30s who had recovered from COVID-19. The sample was peripheral blood. The CDR3 loop is CASSVGLDISYNEQFF. CDR3 in DNA: TGTGCCAGCAGCGTAGGGCTTGATATCTCCTACAATGAGCAGTTCTTC.